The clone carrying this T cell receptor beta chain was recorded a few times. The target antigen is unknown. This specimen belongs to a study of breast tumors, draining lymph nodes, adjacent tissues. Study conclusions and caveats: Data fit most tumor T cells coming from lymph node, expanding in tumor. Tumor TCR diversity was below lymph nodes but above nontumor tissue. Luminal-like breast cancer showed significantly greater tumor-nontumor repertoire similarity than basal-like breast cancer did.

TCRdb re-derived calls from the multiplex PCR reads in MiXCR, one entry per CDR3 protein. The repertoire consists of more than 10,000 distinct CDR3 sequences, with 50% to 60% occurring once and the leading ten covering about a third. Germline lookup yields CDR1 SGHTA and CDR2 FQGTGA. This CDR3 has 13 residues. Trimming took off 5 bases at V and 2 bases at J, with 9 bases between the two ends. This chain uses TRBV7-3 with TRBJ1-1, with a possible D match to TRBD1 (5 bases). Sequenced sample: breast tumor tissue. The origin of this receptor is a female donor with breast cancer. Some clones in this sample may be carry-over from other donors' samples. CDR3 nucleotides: TGTGCCAGCAGCCACGGGGCCAACACTGAAGCTTTCTTT. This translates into CASSHGANTEAFF.